Listed below are T cell receptor beta chains from one sample, sequenced in a study of CD8+ T cells in alopecia areata. Sequenced by immunoSEQ multiplex PCR; TCRdb stores in-frame clones only, minus some. The table lists under 250,000 clones, about 58% of them singletons. The source was CD4+ T cells sorted from blood, collected at week 4, from a patient treated with tofacitinib. Receptor source: a human donor with alopecia areata. The CDR3 runs from the conserved cysteine through the conserved F or W. A D gene is named only where the DNA matches it firmly. Not all rows give a size; the values are once, few, many and, for expanded clones, a class.

v_call: TRBV30
d_call: TRBD1
j_call: TRBJ1-2
clone_size: -
cdr3_aa: CAWSGTGNGYTF
cdr3_nt: TGTGCCTGGAGTGGGACAGGGAATGGCTACACCTTC

v_call: TRBV5-6
d_call: -
j_call: TRBJ2-7
clone_size: -
cdr3_aa: CASSFAAGYEQYF
cdr3_nt: TGTGCCAGCAGCTTTGCGGCCGGCTACGAGCAGTACTTC

v_call: TRBV30
d_call: -
j_call: TRBJ2-3
clone_size: -
cdr3_aa: CAWSVPGRGTDTQYF
cdr3_nt: TGTGCCTGGAGTGTACCGGGCCGGGGCACAGATACGCAGTATTTT

v_call: TRBV29-1
d_call: TRBD2
j_call: TRBJ2-1
clone_size: -
cdr3_aa: CSAERGGTYNEQFF
cdr3_nt: TGCAGCGCCGAGCGGGGGGGCACCTACAATGAGCAGTTCTTC

v_call: TRBV4-3
d_call: TRBD1
j_call: TRBJ1-4
clone_size: few
cdr3_aa: CASSPDEGAREKLFF
cdr3_nt: TGCGCCAGCAGCCCGGACGAGGGGGCTCGGGAAAAACTGTTTTTT

v_call: TRBV27
d_call: -
j_call: TRBJ1-2
clone_size: -
cdr3_aa: CASRPGGAFGYTF
cdr3_nt: TGTGCCAGCCGGCCCGGCGGGGCGTTTGGCTACACCTTC

v_call: TRBV10-3
d_call: -
j_call: TRBJ2-5
clone_size: few
cdr3_aa: CAISESTRQSQETQYF
cdr3_nt: TGTGCCATCAGTGAGTCGACGCGACAGTCGCAAGAGACCCAGTACTTC

v_call: TRBV29-1
d_call: -
j_call: TRBJ1-1
clone_size: few
cdr3_aa: CSVELYGEAFF
cdr3_nt: TGCAGCGTTGAATTATACGGCGAAGCTTTCTTT

v_call: TRBV6-5
d_call: TRBD2
j_call: TRBJ2-3
clone_size: -
cdr3_aa: CASRRRGSTDTQYF
cdr3_nt: TGTGCCAGCAGACGGCGGGGGAGCACAGATACGCAGTATTTT

v_call: TRBV5-1
d_call: TRBD2
j_call: TRBJ2-7
clone_size: -
cdr3_aa: CASSSSGGAYEQYF
cdr3_nt: TGCGCCAGCAGCTCAAGCGGGGGGGCCTACGAGCAGTACTTC

v_call: TRBV29-1
d_call: -
j_call: TRBJ1-1
clone_size: once
cdr3_aa: CSYAEERGRLNTEAFF
cdr3_nt: TGCAGCTACGCGGAGGAACGGGGGAGGCTGAACACTGAAGCTTTCTTT

v_call: TRBV6-5
d_call: -
j_call: TRBJ2-7
clone_size: -
cdr3_aa: CASSPTGGPYEQYF
cdr3_nt: TGTGCCAGCAGTCCGACAGGAGGGCCCTACGAGCAGTACTTC

v_call: TRBV25-1
d_call: -
j_call: TRBJ1-1
clone_size: -
cdr3_aa: CASRGGTEAFF
cdr3_nt: TGTGCCAGCAGGGGCGGAACTGAAGCTTTCTTT

v_call: TRBV5-1
d_call: TRBD1
j_call: TRBJ2-5
clone_size: -
cdr3_aa: CASSTGGSLETQYF
cdr3_nt: TGCGCCAGCAGCACAGGGGGCTCGTTGGAGACCCAGTACTTC

v_call: TRBV7-6
d_call: TRBD1
j_call: TRBJ2-2
clone_size: -
cdr3_aa: CASSPNPGQGVKTGELFF
cdr3_nt: TGTGCCAGCAGCCCTAACCCGGGACAGGGGGTGAAGACCGGGGAGCTGTTTTTT

v_call: TRBV30
d_call: TRBD1
j_call: TRBJ1-5
clone_size: -
cdr3_aa: CAWSEGATNQPQHF
cdr3_nt: TGTGCCTGGAGTGAGGGGGCGACGAATCAGCCCCAGCATTTT

v_call: TRBV6-1
d_call: TRBD1
j_call: TRBJ1-2
clone_size: -
cdr3_aa: CASSVLEGTGQGYTF
cdr3_nt: TGTGCCAGCAGCGTTCTGGAGGGGACAGGGCAAGGCTACACCTTC

v_call: TRBV5-1
d_call: -
j_call: TRBJ1-1
clone_size: once
cdr3_aa: CASSSSQGSAEAFF
cdr3_nt: TGCGCCAGCAGCTCCAGTCAGGGAAGTGCTGAAGCTTTCTTT

v_call: TRBV5-1
d_call: -
j_call: TRBJ2-5
clone_size: once
cdr3_aa: CASSRGSQETQYF
cdr3_nt: TGCGCCAGCAGCAGGGGCAGCCAAGAGACCCAGTACTTC

v_call: TRBV2
d_call: -
j_call: TRBJ1-2
clone_size: -
cdr3_aa: CASSAVGHFYGYTF
cdr3_nt: TGTGCCAGCAGTGCCGTGGGACACTTCTATGGCTACACCTTC

v_call: TRBV30
d_call: -
j_call: TRBJ1-4
clone_size: -
cdr3_aa: CAWSVTGFNEKLFF
cdr3_nt: TGTGCCTGGAGTGTAACAGGGTTTAATGAAAAACTGTTTTTT

v_call: TRBV29-1
d_call: -
j_call: TRBJ2-1
clone_size: -
cdr3_aa: CSQPSPSNNEQFF
cdr3_nt: TGCAGCCAACCTAGCCCTTCTAACAATGAGCAGTTCTTC

v_call: TRBV10-3
d_call: -
j_call: TRBJ2-5
clone_size: -
cdr3_aa: CAISERRGQETQYF
cdr3_nt: TGTGCCATCAGTGAGCGCAGGGGCCAAGAGACCCAGTACTTC

v_call: TRBV11-2
d_call: -
j_call: TRBJ2-7
clone_size: -
cdr3_aa: CASSLEPGEQYF
cdr3_nt: TGTGCCAGCAGCTTAGAACCAGGCGAGCAGTACTTC

v_call: TRBV19
d_call: TRBD1
j_call: TRBJ2-2
clone_size: few
cdr3_aa: CASSSQGAVGELFF
cdr3_nt: TGTGCCAGTAGTAGCCAGGGGGCGGTCGGGGAGCTGTTTTTT

v_call: TRBV29-1
d_call: -
j_call: TRBJ2-3
clone_size: -
cdr3_aa: CSVARGPDTQYF
cdr3_nt: TGCAGCGTCGCACGGGGGCCAGATACGCAGTATTTT

v_call: TRBV29-1
d_call: -
j_call: TRBJ1-2
clone_size: -
cdr3_aa: CSVELPGDYGYTF
cdr3_nt: TGCAGCGTTGAGCTTCCGGGAGACTATGGCTACACCTTC

v_call: TRBV29-1
d_call: -
j_call: TRBJ2-7
clone_size: -
cdr3_aa: CSGGQSSYEQYF
cdr3_nt: TGCAGCGGCGGACAGAGCTCCTACGAGCAGTACTTC

v_call: TRBV6-5
d_call: -
j_call: TRBJ2-2
clone_size: -
cdr3_aa: CASSYGDTTGELFF
cdr3_nt: TGTGCCAGCAGTTACGGCGACACAACCGGGGAGCTGTTTTTT

v_call: TRBV7-2
d_call: -
j_call: TRBJ1-4
clone_size: few
cdr3_aa: CASSLAKTTNEKLFF
cdr3_nt: TGTGCCAGCAGCTTAGCAAAAACAACTAATGAAAAACTGTTTTTT